This T cell receptor (beta chain) was documented in a study of control samples from healthy donors and cancer patients. V lost 0 bases and J 1 base, leaving 13 bases between the germline ends. The CDR3 is 17 amino acids. CDR1 and CDR2 from the germline V gene are GTSNPN and SVGIG (reference sequence). This table comes from immunoSEQ multiplex PCR, and its TCRdb copy is limited to in-frame clones, with some not included. The data show more than 50,000 clones, 90% to 96% seen once. Sequences were obtained from blood. The chain is built from TRBV30 and TRBJ2-6; D perhaps matches TRBD2 (6 bases). The clonotype was recovered from a woman in her late teens or twenties in good health. The CDR3, as DNA: TGTGCCTGGAGTGTGGGGGGTTCTTCTTCTGGGGCCAACGTCCTGACTTTC. Translation gives CAWSVGGSSSGANVLTF.